Listed here are 24 T cell receptor beta chains from one sample, sequenced in a study of cytomegalovirus exposure and HLA in healthy donors. The study ran its PCR with 60 Vbeta and 13 Jbeta primers. Produced via immunoSEQ multiplex PCR; TCRdb's table is partial and in-frame only. The sample consists of 90,000 to 130,000 clones, around 80% of them appearing once. Sequencing was carried out using PBMCs. These receptors were collected from a young man in good health and CMV-seropositive.

This chain uses TRBV2 with TRBJ1-4; 10 nucleotides agree with TRBD1. The CDR3 is made up of 13 amino acids. Looked up from germline, CDR1 is SNHLY and CDR2 is FYNNEI. Losses at the gene ends were 6 bases for V and 7 bases for J; bases not matched to a gene: 2. CDR3 in DNA: TGTGCCAGCAGCGGACAGGGGGTTGAAAAACTGTTTTTT. Translation: CASSGQGVEKLFF.

The chain uses TRBV28 and TRBJ1-1, with a tentative D call TRBD1 (5 bases). Germline V gene sequence: CDR1 MDHEN, CDR2 SYDVKM. The length of the CDR3 is 16 residues. With 6 bases removed from V and 4 bases from J, the gap between germline ends came to 21 bases. CDR3 residues: CASSTAGGTAGTEAFF. CDR3 DNA sequence: TGTGCCAGCAGCACCGCGGGGGGGACGGCCGGCACTGAAGCTTTCTTT. Combining the CDR3 with reference TRBV28 and TRBJ1-1 gives the whole variable domain DVKVTQSSRYLVKRTGEKVFLECVQDMDHENMFWYRQDPGLGLRLIYFSYDVKMKEKGDIPEGYSVSREKKERFSLILESASTNQTSMYLCASSTAGGTAGTEAFFGQGTRLTVV.

The chain couples TRBV6-1 to TRBJ2-7; 9 positions match TRBD1. The CDR3 is made up of 13 amino acids. CDR1 is MNHNS and CDR2 is SASEGT in the germline V gene. The V and J ends lost 5 bases and 5 bases, in that order; junction bases with no gene match: 4. The CDR3 coding sequence is TGTGCCAGCAGTAGGACAGGGGAAAACGAGCAGTACTTC. Protein: CASSRTGENEQYF.

V gene TRBV28 combines with J gene TRBJ2-5; a possible D gene is TRBD1 (5 bases). In germline, CDR1 is MDHEN, CDR2 SYDVKM. This CDR3 comprises 14 residues. Between the trimmed V and J ends, which lost 2 bases and 5 bases, there was a span of 12 bases. CDR3 in amino acids: CASSLKGPRETQYF. The CDR3 DNA follows: TGTGCCAGCAGTTTAAAGGGGCCGCGGGAGACCCAGTACTTC.

The chain joins TRBV7-2 to TRBJ1-2; 7 bases are shared with TRBD1. Germline V lookup: CDR1 SGHTA, CDR2 FQGNSA. The trim removed 3 bases at V and 4 bases at J, leaving 5 bases unmatched. This CDR3 is 14 amino acids long. The CDR3 protein is CASSLNRGPYGYTF. As DNA, the CDR3 is TGTGCCAGCAGCTTGAACAGGGGACCCTATGGCTACACCTTC.

The chain couples TRBV5-3 to TRBJ1-5; 7 bases are a match to TRBD1. TRBV5-3 is an ORF for which the function is uncertain. This CDR3 contains 17 residues. Losses at the gene ends were 3 bases for V and 1 base for J; bases not matched to a gene: 10. The DNA of the CDR3 is TGTGCCAGAAGCTGGGACAGCGGGTCGGGGAGCAATCAGCCCCAGCATTTT. Translating gives CARSWDSGSGSNQPQHF.

This chain connects TRBV2 to TRBJ1-2; D may be TRBD1 (6 bases). V was cut by 6 bases and J by 0 bases, with 11 bases left in between. Germline V gene data show CDR1 as SNHLY and CDR2 as FYNNEI. The CDR3 runs 14 residues. The DNA for the CDR3 is TGTGCCAGCAGGAGGGACAAATCTAACTATGGCTACACCTTC. Its protein product is CASRRDKSNYGYTF. Variable domain in full (rest from reference TRBV2 and TRBJ1-2): EPEVTQTPSHQVTQMGQEVILRCVPISNHLYFYWYRQILGQKVEFLVSFYNNEISEKSEIFDDQFSVERPDGSNFTLKIRSTKLEDSAMYFCASRRDKSNYGYTFGSGTRLTVV.

V and J are TRBV19 and TRBJ2-7, with TRBD1 matching over 7 bases. Trimming took 9 bases from V and 2 from J; bases not matched to a gene: 7. CDR1 and CDR2 (germline): LNHDA, SQIVND (reference sequence). The CDR3 is 13 amino acids. As DNA, the CDR3 is TGTGCCAGCCAGGGACAGAAGCCCTACGAGCAGTACTTC. It codes for CASQGQKPYEQYF.

V and J are TRBV5-1 and TRBJ2-7; 7 bases are shared with TRBD1. The CDR3 sequence is 14 residues long. Trimming cost V 2 bases and J 3 bases; bases outside gene matches: 5. Germline V gives CDR1 SGHRS, CDR2 YFSETQ. The CDR3 sequence is CASSFTGQSYEQYF. The CDR3 nucleotides read TGCGCCAGCAGCTTTACGGGACAGAGCTACGAGCAGTACTTC.

The chain employs TRBV10-3 and TRBJ2-2; the match to TRBD1 covers 8 bases. V shed 1 base, J shed 0 bases, and the junction held 4 bases outside the gene matches. Germline CDR1 is ENHRY and CDR2 is SYGVKD. CDR3 length equals 17 residues. The CDR3 DNA is TGTGCCATCAGTGAGTACAGGGGGAATACGAACACCGGGGAGCTGTTTTTT. It codes for CAISEYRGNTNTGELFF.

The V and J genes are TRBV7-2 and TRBJ2-3, with a possible D match to TRBD1 (5 bases). Trimming removed 6 bases from V and 8 bases from J, with 21 bases in between. This CDR3 contains 15 residues. The germline CDR1 and CDR2 sequences are SGHTA and FQGNSA. CDR3 bases: TGTGCCAGCAGTAGGCCTGGGGCCAGCAAATCTACGCAGTATTTT. Translating gives CASSRPGASKSTQYF.

This clone was picked up one time. The chain uses TRBV7-6 and TRBJ1-6, with D hard to call. V dropped 0 bases and J dropped 7 bases, with 10 bases sitting between them. Germline-derived CDR1 and CDR2 are SGHVS and FNYEAQ. There are 15 residues in the CDR3. CDR3 protein: CASSLAQAHNSPLHF. In nucleotides, the CDR3 is TGTGCCAGCAGCTTAGCGCAGGCACACAATTCACCCCTCCACTTT.

The chain combines TRBV4-3 with TRBJ2-1; 15 nucleotides agree with TRBD2. The CDR3 has 16 residues. V lost 0 bases, J lost 7 bases, and 1 base stayed unmatched. Germline loops: CDR1 LGHNA, CDR2 YSLEER. The CDR3 DNA is TGCGCCAGCAGCCAAGATGGGACTAGCGGGGGGAATGAGCAGTTCTTC. Its protein product is CASSQDGTSGGNEQFF.

V usage is TRBV5-1 and J usage is TRBJ2-5; 9 bases are shared with TRBD1. The closer fit of TRBJ2-7 to the DNA end suggests the J call may be wrong. Germline V gene lookup returns CDR1 SGHRS and CDR2 YFSETQ. The CDR3 loop spans 15 amino acids. CDR3 amino acids: CASSAVLGTGYEQYF. Here the CDR3 DNA reads TGCGCCAGCAGCGCGGTACTTGGGACAGGGTACGAGCAGTACTTC.

This chain joins TRBV7-9 and TRBJ1-4, with 8 bases that match TRBD1. Germline-derived CDR1 and CDR2 are SEHNR and FQNEAQ (reference sequence). V lost 6 bases to trimming and J lost 8 bases; unmatched junction nucleotides: 11. The CDR3 covers 15 residues. CDR3 protein: CASRDDRGGGEKLFF. The CDR3 nucleotides are TGTGCCAGCAGAGATGACAGGGGAGGAGGGGAAAAACTGTTTTTT. Complete variable domain (other parts from reference TRBV7-9 and TRBJ1-4): DTGVSQNPRHKITKRGQNVTFRCDPISEHNRLYWYRQTLGQGPEFLTYFQNEAQLEKSRLLSDRFSAERPKGSFSTLEIQRTEQGDSAMYLCASRDDRGGGEKLFFGSGTQLSVL.

This sequence joins TRBV6-6 and TRBJ2-2; 7 bases agree with TRBD2. The CDR3 loop spans 16 amino acids. V dropped 0 bases and J dropped 4; count of bases not matched to a gene: 5. CDR1 MNHNY and CDR2 SVGAGI come from the germline V gene (reference sequence). Written as DNA, the CDR3 is TGTGCCAGCAGTTACTCAGGTGGCGGGGGCACCGGGGAGCTGTTTTTT. Its protein product is CASSYSGGGGTGELFF.

The chain couples TRBV9 to TRBJ2-1, with TRBD1 matching over 9 bases. This CDR3 is 17 amino acids long. J gave up 3 bases and V 3 bases, and 10 bases lay outside the gene matches. Germline CDR1 is SGDLS and CDR2 is YYNGEE. The CDR3 nucleotides are TGTGCCAGCAGCGGCGGGACAGGGAATGGTTACTACAATGAGCAGTTCTTC. It specifies CASSGGTGNGYYNEQFF.

The genes are TRBV9 and TRBJ2-3; D is ambiguous. This CDR3 has 13 residues. Germline V CDR1 and CDR2: SGDLS, YYNGEE. V dropped 4 bases and J dropped 1 base, with 7 bases sitting between them. For the CDR3, the DNA is TGTGCCAGCAGCTCGGGTGGCACAGATACGCAGTATTTT. Translation gives CASSSGGTDTQYF.

The CDR3 spells CASSSFIAGGYTF. Written as DNA, the CDR3 is TGTGCCAGCAGCTCATTTATAGCGGGAGGCTACACCTTC. The genes are TRBV7-6 and TRBJ1-2; D is ambiguous. This CDR3 is built from 13 residues. Trimming left V 4 bases short and J 8 bases short, with 14 bases between. CDR1 is SGHVS, CDR2 FNYEAQ, per germline.

The rearrangement links TRBV30 to TRBJ2-3; TRBD2 aligns across 7 bases. The CDR3 length is 16 residues. The ends lost 2 bases at V and 1 base at J; junction bases unmatched: 9. The germline gives CDR1 GTSNPN, CDR2 SVGIG (reference sequence). This CDR3 reads CAWSMGRGAGTDTQYF. The CDR3 region has the DNA TGTGCCTGGAGTATGGGGAGGGGCGCAGGCACAGATACGCAGTATTTT.

This chain links TRBV4-1 with TRBJ1-1; D uncertain. Between the trimmed V and J ends, which lost 1 base and 1 base, there was a span of 7 bases. The CDR3 runs 14 residues. The V gene's germline CDR1 is MGHRA and CDR2 YSYEKL. The CDR3 coding sequence is TGCGCCAGCAGCCAAGGCAGTTCGAACACTGAAGCTTTCTTT. This sequence encodes CASSQGSSNTEAFF.

V is TRBV5-6 and J is TRBJ1-2, with D perhaps TRBD1 (6 bases). The germline gives CDR1 SGHDT, CDR2 YYEEEE. V lost 3 bases and J lost 6, with 21 bases in between. The CDR3 extends over 16 amino acids. The CDR3 is CASSYTPQGRPNGYTF. CDR3 nucleotide sequence: TGTGCCAGCAGCTATACCCCCCAGGGGCGCCCCAATGGCTACACCTTC.

The table lists this clone with a few counts. V is TRBV5-1 and J is TRBJ2-7, with D perhaps matching TRBD1 (6 bases). With 0 bases removed from V and 7 bases from J, the gap between germline ends came to 14 bases. The CDR3 runs to 14 residues. Germline V gene lookup returns CDR1 SGHRS and CDR2 YFSETQ. Here the CDR3 reads CASSLEPGAEEQYF. The CDR3 DNA sequence: TGCGCCAGCAGCTTGGAACCAGGGGCGGAAGAGCAGTACTTC.

This chain connects TRBV5-4 to TRBJ2-3, with D maybe TRBD1 (6 bases). Deletions cut 4 bases from V and 1 base from J, with 16 bases between. The CDR3 is made up of 16 amino acids. In germline, CDR1 is SGHNT, CDR2 YYREEE (reference sequence). CDR3 in DNA: TGTGCCAGCAGCCCCCGGACAGCCGACCGCACAGATACGCAGTATTTT. Translated, it gives CASSPRTADRTDTQYF.